Listed below are T cell receptor beta chains from one sample, sequenced in a study of CD8+CD57+ T cells in acquired aplastic anemia. TCRdb re-derived calls from the reads in MiXCR, one entry per CDR3 protein. The table has more than 95,000 distinct CDR3 sequences, less than 50% seen once. Source material: sorted CD4+, CD8+, or CD8+CD57+ T cells (not recorded which) from PBMCs. These TCRs come from a human donor with aplastic anemia. CDR3s include the opening cysteine and the closing phenylalanine or tryptophan. Fields, in order: clone size, D gene, V gene, J gene, CDR3 DNA, CDR3 protein. The D gene is left open where the match is weak. Rows give clone size only sometimes, using once, few, many, or a class for an expanded clone.

clone_size: NA
d_call: NA
v_call: TRBV29-1
j_call: TRBJ2-5
cdr3_nt: TGCAGCGGCGCACAGGGTACTGAGACCCAGTACTTC
cdr3_aa: CSGAQGTETQYF

clone_size: NA
d_call: TRBD1
v_call: TRBV2
j_call: TRBJ1-4
cdr3_nt: TGTGCCAGCAGTATTGGACAGGGCCCAAATGAAAAACTGTTTTTT
cdr3_aa: CASSIGQGPNEKLFF

clone_size: many
d_call: NA
v_call: TRBV5-1
j_call: TRBJ1-3
cdr3_nt: TGCGCCAGCAGCTTGGGGGCAGATGGAAACACCATATATTTT
cdr3_aa: CASSLGADGNTIYF

clone_size: once
d_call: TRBD2
v_call: TRBV20-1
j_call: TRBJ2-1
cdr3_nt: TGCAGTGCTAGTAGGACTAGCGGGGTATACAATGAGCAGTTCTTC
cdr3_aa: CSASRTSGVYNEQFF

clone_size: few
d_call: NA
v_call: TRBV12-3/TRBV12-4
j_call: TRBJ1-3
cdr3_nt: TGTGCCAGCAGTGGTGTGGGAGGAAACACCATATATTTT
cdr3_aa: CASSGVGGNTIYF

clone_size: NA
d_call: NA
v_call: TRBV10-3
j_call: TRBJ2-5
cdr3_nt: TGTGCCATCAGCCCCCAGGGCGGCGAGACCCAGTACTTC
cdr3_aa: CAISPQGGETQYF

clone_size: NA
d_call: TRBD1
v_call: TRBV19
j_call: TRBJ2-7
cdr3_nt: TGTGCCAGTAGTCCACGAGGGGACAGGCCATACTTC
cdr3_aa: CASSPRGDRPYF

clone_size: once
d_call: NA
v_call: TRBV20-1
j_call: TRBJ2-7
cdr3_nt: TGCAGTGCGAAAACAGGCTACGAGCAGTACTTC
cdr3_aa: CSAKTGYEQYF

clone_size: many
d_call: NA
v_call: TRBV7-9
j_call: TRBJ1-2
cdr3_nt: TGTGCCAGCAGCTTAGACGCGGAGATTTTCTATGGCTACACCTTC
cdr3_aa: CASSLDAEIFYGYTF

clone_size: many
d_call: TRBD1
v_call: TRBV29-1
j_call: TRBJ1-2
cdr3_nt: TGCAGCGTTGAAGGGCCCCACCTACAGGGGAGGTATGGCTACACCTTC
cdr3_aa: CSVEGPHLQGRYGYTF

clone_size: once
d_call: TRBD1
v_call: TRBV20-1
j_call: TRBJ1-2
cdr3_nt: TGCAGTACTAGAGTGGGACAGGGAGGCTATGGCTACACCTTC
cdr3_aa: CSTRVGQGGYGYTF

clone_size: NA
d_call: NA
v_call: TRBV5-5
j_call: TRBJ2-7
cdr3_nt: TGTGCCAGCAGCGGCCCAGGGGCCACCTACGAGCAGTACTTC
cdr3_aa: CASSGPGATYEQYF

clone_size: many
d_call: TRBD2
v_call: TRBV12-3/TRBV12-4
j_call: TRBJ2-7
cdr3_nt: TGTGCCAGCAGTCGACTAGCGGGGGGGTACGAGCAGTACTTC
cdr3_aa: CASSRLAGGYEQYF

clone_size: NA
d_call: NA
v_call: TRBV27
j_call: TRBJ1-4
cdr3_nt: TGTGCCAGCAGCTACGGGCCACGTAATGAAAAACTGCTTTTT
cdr3_aa: CASSYGPRNEKLLF

clone_size: NA
d_call: NA
v_call: TRBV11-1
j_call: TRBJ1-2
cdr3_nt: TGTGCCAGCAGCTTAGTCGATCGACCGTTCGAGGGCTACACCTTC
cdr3_aa: CASSLVDRPFEGYTF

clone_size: many
d_call: NA
v_call: TRBV6-4
j_call: TRBJ2-1
cdr3_nt: TGTGCCAGCAGTGATGTCTATGGAAATGAGCAGTTCTTC
cdr3_aa: CASSDVYGNEQFF

clone_size: many
d_call: TRBD1
v_call: TRBV29-1
j_call: TRBJ1-2
cdr3_nt: TGCAGCGTTGTTCGGACAGGGGGCGCGGATGGCTACACCTTC
cdr3_aa: CSVVRTGGADGYTF

clone_size: NA
d_call: NA
v_call: TRBV5-4
j_call: TRBJ1-2
cdr3_nt: TGTGCCAGCTTAGTGGGAGATGGCTACACCTTC
cdr3_aa: CASLVGDGYTF

clone_size: few
d_call: NA
v_call: TRBV24-1
j_call: TRBJ2-7
cdr3_nt: TGTGCCACCAGTGATTCGGGACGTTACGAGCAGTACTTC
cdr3_aa: CATSDSGRYEQYF

clone_size: many
d_call: NA
v_call: TRBV5-1
j_call: TRBJ1-3
cdr3_nt: TGCGCCAGCAGCCCGTCCCCAGCTTCCTCTGGAAACACCATATATTTT
cdr3_aa: CASSPSPASSGNTIYF

clone_size: many
d_call: NA
v_call: TRBV10-1
j_call: TRBJ2-3
cdr3_nt: TGCGCCAGCAGCGAATCGGGTTCGGTTGGCCTGGTCCTATCCACAGATACGCAGTATTTT
cdr3_aa: CASSESGSVGLVLSTDTQYF

clone_size: many
d_call: NA
v_call: TRBV12-3/TRBV12-4
j_call: TRBJ2-1
cdr3_nt: TGTGCCAGCAGTCCGACAGGCCGTGGGGAGCAGTTCTTC
cdr3_aa: CASSPTGRGEQFF

clone_size: NA
d_call: TRBD1
v_call: TRBV29-1
j_call: TRBJ1-1
cdr3_nt: TGCAGCGTAGACAGGGGGGGCACTGAAGCTTTCTTT
cdr3_aa: CSVDRGGTEAFF

clone_size: few
d_call: NA
v_call: TRBV2
j_call: TRBJ1-1
cdr3_nt: TGTGCCAGCTCACCAACGGTCATTGTGGGGGCCCACACTGAAGCTTTCTTT
cdr3_aa: CASSPTVIVGAHTEAFF

clone_size: NA
d_call: NA
v_call: TRBV9
j_call: TRBJ1-3
cdr3_nt: TGTGCCAGCGGGATTGGAAACACCATATATTTT
cdr3_aa: CASGIGNTIYF

clone_size: NA
d_call: TRBD1
v_call: TRBV20-1
j_call: TRBJ2-5
cdr3_nt: TGCAGTGCTAGAGGGACAGGGGGCCAAGAGACCCAGTACTTC
cdr3_aa: CSARGTGGQETQYF

clone_size: NA
d_call: TRBD1
v_call: TRBV2
j_call: TRBJ2-3
cdr3_nt: TGTGCCAGCATTCCAGGGGGCCACGATACGCAGTATTTT
cdr3_aa: CASIPGGHDTQYF

clone_size: NA
d_call: NA
v_call: TRBV2
j_call: TRBJ1-4
cdr3_nt: TGTGCCAGCAGTGAAGCGGGATTTAATGAAAAACTGTTTTTT
cdr3_aa: CASSEAGFNEKLFF

clone_size: NA
d_call: TRBD2
v_call: TRBV25-1
j_call: TRBJ2-5
cdr3_nt: TGTGCCAGCAGTGCTAGCGGTAGCGGGGGGTGGGAGACCCAGTACTTC
cdr3_aa: CASSASGSGGWETQYF

clone_size: many
d_call: NA
v_call: TRBV5-6
j_call: TRBJ1-2
cdr3_nt: TGTGCCAGCAGCTGCGTTACAGGGTTCAGCTATGGCTACACCTTC
cdr3_aa: CASSCVTGFSYGYTF

clone_size: few
d_call: NA
v_call: TRBV10-3
j_call: TRBJ2-5
cdr3_nt: TGTGCCATCAGCGACGGCGGGACAGAGACCCAGTACTTC
cdr3_aa: CAISDGGTETQYF

clone_size: NA
d_call: NA
v_call: TRBV7-9
j_call: TRBJ2-3
cdr3_nt: TGTGCCAGCAGCCTAGGGACGCAGTATTTT
cdr3_aa: CASSLGTQYF

clone_size: NA
d_call: NA
v_call: TRBV6-1
j_call: TRBJ2-6
cdr3_nt: TGTGCCAGCAGTCTAAGAGGGGCTGGGGCCAACGTCCTGACTTTC
cdr3_aa: CASSLRGAGANVLTF